This T cell receptor beta chain originates from a study of CD8 T cells in Susac syndrome. Reverse transcription of about 0.45 to 1 ug RNA was performed with random hexamers. One entry per CDR3 protein, called by TCRdb with MiXCR from the immunoSEQ multiplex PCR reads. The table includes about 140,000 distinct CDR3 sequences, around 93% detected once. This clonotype is a singleton in its sample. This sequence originates from a human donor with Susac syndrome. The specimen was CD4+ T cells from PBMCs.

CDR3 sequence: CSAKGLAGGSDTQYF. The CDR3 nucleotides are TGCAGTGCTAAGGGACTAGCGGGGGGATCAGATACGCAGTATTTT. The V call is TRBV20-1, the J call TRBJ2-3; TRBD2 matches at 15 bases. Germline V lookup: CDR1 DFQATT, CDR2 SNEGSKA (reference sequence). The CDR3 spans 15 residues. The trim removed 4 bases at V and 4 bases at J, leaving 3 bases unmatched.